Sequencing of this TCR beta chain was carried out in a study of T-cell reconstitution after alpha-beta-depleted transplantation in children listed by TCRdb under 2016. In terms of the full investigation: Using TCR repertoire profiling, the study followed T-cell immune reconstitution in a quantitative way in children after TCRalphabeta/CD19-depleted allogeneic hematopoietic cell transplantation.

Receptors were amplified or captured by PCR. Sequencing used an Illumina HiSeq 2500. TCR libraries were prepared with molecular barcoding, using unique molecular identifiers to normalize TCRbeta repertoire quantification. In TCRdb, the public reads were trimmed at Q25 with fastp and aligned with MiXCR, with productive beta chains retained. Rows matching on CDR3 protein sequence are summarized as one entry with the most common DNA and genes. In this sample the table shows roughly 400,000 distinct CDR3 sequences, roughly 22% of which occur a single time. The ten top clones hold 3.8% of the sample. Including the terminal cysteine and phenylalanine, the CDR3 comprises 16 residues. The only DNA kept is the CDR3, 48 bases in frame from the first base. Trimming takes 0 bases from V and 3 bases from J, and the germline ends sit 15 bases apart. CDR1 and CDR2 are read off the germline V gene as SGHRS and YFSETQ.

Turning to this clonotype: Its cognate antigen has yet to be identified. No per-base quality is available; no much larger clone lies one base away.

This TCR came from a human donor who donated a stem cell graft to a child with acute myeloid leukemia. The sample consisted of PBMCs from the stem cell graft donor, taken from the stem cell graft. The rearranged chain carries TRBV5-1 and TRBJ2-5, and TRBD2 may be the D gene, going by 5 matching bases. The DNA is TGCGCCAGCAGCTTGGTTCTGGAGAGCGGTGAAGAGACCCAGTACTTC. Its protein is CASSLVLESGEETQYF.